The 10 T cell receptor beta chains below all came from one sample that was sequenced in a study of regulatory T cells in long-lasting Graves disease. TCR beta libraries were built with iRepertoire HTBI primers and Arm-PCR of CDR3 regions. From the multiplex PCR reads, TCRdb called clonotypes with MiXCR, one entry per CDR3 protein. The repertoire holds about 540,000 distinct CDR3 sequences, with roughly 12% as singletons. Time point meaning: newly diagnosed GD, antithyroid drugs for less than 3 months. PBMC RNA was the source of the TCR library. The sample also formed part of further work on T cells in Graves' hyperthyroidism and ophthalmopathy.

This material consisted of peripheral blood mononuclear cells (PBMCs), taken at new diagnosis, from a patient treated with antithyroid drugs. The origin of the receptors is a man aged 30 to 45 with Graves disease.

This clonotype was recorded a few times. A much larger clone lies a single base off, so this may be a read error. This likely comes from a read error, as the CDR3 has no conserved phenylalanine or tryptophan at its end. The chain carries TRBV27 and TRBJ1-2, with 8 bases aligning to TRBD1. Losses at the gene ends were 3 bases for V and 4 bases for J; bases not matched to a gene: 4. This CDR3 contains 14 residues. CDR1 and CDR2 (germline): MNHEY, SMNVEV (reference sequence). The CDR3 DNA follows: TGTGCCAGCAGTTTTGGACAGGGAGGCTATGGCTACACCTCC. It is translated as CASSFGQGGYGYTS.

Details on this clonotype: This sequence may be a read error, since a much larger clone differs from it by one base. The rearrangement uses TRBV18 and TRBJ2-3; tentatively, D is TRBD1 or TRBD2 (5 bases each). Germline loops: CDR1 KGHSH, CDR2 LQKENI. CDR3 length: 16 amino acids. CDR3 sequence (DNA): TGTGCCAGCCCACCACGGGACGGTGGCATGTTAAATACGCAGTATTTT. It translates to CASPPRDGGMLNTQYF.

In this sample, this clonotype turned up many times. This chain links TRBV12-3 or TRBV12-4 with TRBJ2-3; 13 bases are a match to TRBD2. The V gene end was trimmed by 3 bases and the J gene end by 6 bases; junction bases not matched to a gene: 3. The CDR3 spans 15 residues. In DNA form, the CDR3 reads TGTGCCAGCAGTTTCACTAGCGGGAGGGTCGATACGCAGTATTTT. This gives the protein CASSFTSGRVDTQYF.

Ten or more counts support this clonotype. The J gene is TRBJ2-7, the V gene TRBV11-2; D is tentatively TRBD1 or TRBD2 (5 bases each). The V end was cut by 3 bases, the J end by 5 bases, with 14 bases between. Germline V lookup: CDR1 SGHAT, CDR2 FQNNGV. The CDR3 is made up of 14 amino acids. CDR3 bases: TGTGCCAGCAGCTTCCCCCGAGGGGACCACGAGCAGTACTTC. Protein: CASSFPRGDHEQYF.

This clonotype was detected ten times or more. The J gene is TRBJ2-4, the V gene TRBV7-2; perhaps D is TRBD1 or TRBD2 (6 bases each). Germline-derived CDR1 and CDR2 are SGHTA and FQGNSA. The CDR3 consists of 19 residues. The germline V and J ends were trimmed by 2 bases and 0 bases, with 20 bases remaining between them. CDR3 residues: CASSLNPVGGLIAKNIQYF. DNA of the CDR3: TGTGCCAGCAGCTTAAACCCCGTAGGGGGGCTTATAGCCAAAAACATTCAGTACTTC.

This clonotype was seen many times. The chain links TRBV10-3 to TRBJ1-6; D remains ambiguous. CDR3 length equals 14 residues. V lost 11 bases and J 0 bases, leaving 11 bases between the germline ends. Per the germline V gene, CDR1 is ENHRY and CDR2 is SYGVKD. The chain's CDR3 is CAAQGGSYNSPLHF. The CDR3 DNA reads TGTGCCGCCCAAGGTGGCTCCTATAATTCACCCCTCCACTTT.

Turning to this clonotype: A read error may explain this, as a much larger clone is one base away. V and J are TRBV29-1 and TRBJ2-1; TRBD2 matches at 12 bases. The CDR3 has 14 residues. Germline lookup yields CDR1 SQVTM and CDR2 ANQGSEA. The V and J ends lost 5 bases and 12 bases, in that order; junction bases with no gene match: 11. CDR3 protein: CSVIGLAGSSGQFF. The DNA for the CDR3 is TGCAGCGTTATCGGACTAGCGGGATCGAGTGGGCAGTTCTTC.

This clonotype has at least ten counts. The gene calls are TRBV20-1 and TRBJ2-5; 12 nucleotides match TRBD1. Germline V gives CDR1 DFQATT, CDR2 SNEGSKA (reference sequence). This CDR3 has 14 amino acids. V was pared by 5 bases and J by 5 bases, with 6 bases of the junction left unmatched. CDR3 DNA: TGCAGTGCTGGGGGACAGGGGGCAAGGGAGACCCAGTACTTC. Translation: CSAGGQGARETQYF.

This clonotype was recorded many times. The chain links TRBV5-4 to TRBJ2-2, with 7 bases matching TRBD2. From germline, CDR1 is SGHNT and CDR2 YYREEE (reference sequence). With 4 bases clipped from V and 6 bases from J, the junction kept 9 bases outside the gene matches. The CDR3 spans 15 residues. The chain's CDR3 is CASSPPGGRAGELFF. CDR3 nucleotide sequence: TGTGCCAGCAGCCCCCCAGGAGGGAGGGCCGGGGAGCTGTTTTTT.

This clonotype was seen only a few times. The chain uses TRBV14 and TRBJ1-1; D not resolved. Germline-derived CDR1 and CDR2 are SGHDN and FVKESK. The CDR3 length is 13 residues. V dropped 1 base and J dropped 8 bases, with 11 bases sitting between them. CDR3 DNA: TGTGCCAGCAGCCAAGTAGAGAGGATAGAAGCTTTCTTT. It codes for CASSQVERIEAFF. The whole variable domain, filled in from reference TRBV14 and TRBJ1-1, reads EAGVTQFPSHSVIEKGQTVTLRCDPISGHDNLYWYRRVMGKEIKFLLHFVKESKQDESGMPNNRFLAERTGGTYSTLKVQPAELEDSGVYFCASSQVERIEAFFGQGTRLTVV.